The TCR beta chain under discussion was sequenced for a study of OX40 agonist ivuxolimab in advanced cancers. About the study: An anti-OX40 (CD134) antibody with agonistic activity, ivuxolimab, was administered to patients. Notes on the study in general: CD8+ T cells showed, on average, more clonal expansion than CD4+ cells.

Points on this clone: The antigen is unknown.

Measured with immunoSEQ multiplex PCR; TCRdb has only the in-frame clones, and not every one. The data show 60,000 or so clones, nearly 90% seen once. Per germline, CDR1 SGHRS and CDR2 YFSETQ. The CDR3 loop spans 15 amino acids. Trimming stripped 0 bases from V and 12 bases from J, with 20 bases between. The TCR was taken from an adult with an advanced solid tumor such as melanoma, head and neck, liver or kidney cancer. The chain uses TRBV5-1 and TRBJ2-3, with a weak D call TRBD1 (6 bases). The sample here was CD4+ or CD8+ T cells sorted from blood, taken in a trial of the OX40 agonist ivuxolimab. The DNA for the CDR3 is TGCGCCAGCAGCTTGGGCCCCGGGACCGAGGGGGACCAGTATTTT. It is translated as CASSLGPGTEGDQYF.